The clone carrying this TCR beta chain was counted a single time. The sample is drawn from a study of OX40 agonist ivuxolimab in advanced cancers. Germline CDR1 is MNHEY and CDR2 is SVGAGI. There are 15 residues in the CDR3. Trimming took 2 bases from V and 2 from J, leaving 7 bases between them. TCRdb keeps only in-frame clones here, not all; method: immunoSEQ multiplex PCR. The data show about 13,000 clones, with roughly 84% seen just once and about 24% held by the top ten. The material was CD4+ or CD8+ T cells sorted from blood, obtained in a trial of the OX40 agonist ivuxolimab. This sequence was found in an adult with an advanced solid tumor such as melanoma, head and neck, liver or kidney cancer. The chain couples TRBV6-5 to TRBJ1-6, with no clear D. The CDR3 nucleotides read TGTGCCAGCAGTTACCTCGAGCCCTATAATTCACCCCTCCACTTT. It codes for CASSYLEPYNSPLHF.